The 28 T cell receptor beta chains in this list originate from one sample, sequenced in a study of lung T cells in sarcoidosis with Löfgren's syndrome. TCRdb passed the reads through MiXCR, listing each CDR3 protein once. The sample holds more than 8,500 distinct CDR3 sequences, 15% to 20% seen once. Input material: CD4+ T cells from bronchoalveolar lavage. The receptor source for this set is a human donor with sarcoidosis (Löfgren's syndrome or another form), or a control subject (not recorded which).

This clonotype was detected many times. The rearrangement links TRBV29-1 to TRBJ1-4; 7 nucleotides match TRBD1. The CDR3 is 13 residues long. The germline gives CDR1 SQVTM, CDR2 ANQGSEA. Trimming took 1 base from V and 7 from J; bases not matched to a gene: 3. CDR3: CSVEGNRGEKLFF. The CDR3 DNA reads TGCAGCGTTGAAGGGAACAGGGGTGAAAAACTGTTTTTT.

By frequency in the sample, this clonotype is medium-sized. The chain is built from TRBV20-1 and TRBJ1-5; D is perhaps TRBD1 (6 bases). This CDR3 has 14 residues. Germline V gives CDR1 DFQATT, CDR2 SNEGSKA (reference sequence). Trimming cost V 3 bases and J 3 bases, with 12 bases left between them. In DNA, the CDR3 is TGCAGTGCTAGCTGGCAGGGGTTCAATCAGCCCCAGCATTTT. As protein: CSASWQGFNQPQHF.

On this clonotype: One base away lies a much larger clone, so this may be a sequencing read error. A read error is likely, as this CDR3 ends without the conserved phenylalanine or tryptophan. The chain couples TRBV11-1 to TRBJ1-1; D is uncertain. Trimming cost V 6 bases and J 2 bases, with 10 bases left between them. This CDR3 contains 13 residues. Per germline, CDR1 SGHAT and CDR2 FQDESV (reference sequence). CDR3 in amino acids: CASRFSGNTEAFL. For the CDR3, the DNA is TGTGCCAGCAGATTTAGTGGAAACACTGAAGCTTTCCTT.

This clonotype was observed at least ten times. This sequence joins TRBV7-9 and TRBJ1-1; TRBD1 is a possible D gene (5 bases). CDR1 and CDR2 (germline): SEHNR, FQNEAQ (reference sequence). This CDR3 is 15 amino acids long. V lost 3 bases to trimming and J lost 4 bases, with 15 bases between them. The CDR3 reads CASSFEGLGATEAFF. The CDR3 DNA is TGTGCCAGCAGCTTCGAGGGGTTAGGCGCCACTGAAGCTTTCTTT.

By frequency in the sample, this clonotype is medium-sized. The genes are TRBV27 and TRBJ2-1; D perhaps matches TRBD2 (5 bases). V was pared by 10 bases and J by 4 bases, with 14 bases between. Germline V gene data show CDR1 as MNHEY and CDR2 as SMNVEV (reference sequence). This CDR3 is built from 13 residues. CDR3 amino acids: CATLGRKYNEQFF. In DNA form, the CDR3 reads TGTGCCACCCTGGGGAGAAAATACAATGAGCAGTTCTTC.

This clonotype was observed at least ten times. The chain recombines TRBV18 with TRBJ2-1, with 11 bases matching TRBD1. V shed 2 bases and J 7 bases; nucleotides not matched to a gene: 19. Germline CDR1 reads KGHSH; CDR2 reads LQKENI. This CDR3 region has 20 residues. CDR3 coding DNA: TGTGCCAGCTCACCATTCGGGACAGGGGGACTGTTACAGGATAGAAATGAGCAGTTCTTC. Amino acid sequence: CASSPFGTGGLLQDRNEQFF.

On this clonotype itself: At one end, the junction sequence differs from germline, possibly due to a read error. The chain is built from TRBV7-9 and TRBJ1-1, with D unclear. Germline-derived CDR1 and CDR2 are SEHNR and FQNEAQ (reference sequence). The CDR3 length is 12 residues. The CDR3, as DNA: TGTGCTAGCAGCCTACCCGGCCGTGAAGCTTTCTTT. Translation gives CASSLPGREAFF.

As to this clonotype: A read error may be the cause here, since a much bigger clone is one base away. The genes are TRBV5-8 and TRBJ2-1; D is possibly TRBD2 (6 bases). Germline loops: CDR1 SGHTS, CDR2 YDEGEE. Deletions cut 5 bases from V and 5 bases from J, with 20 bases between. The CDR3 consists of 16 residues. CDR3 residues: CASSTAPLREDNEQFF. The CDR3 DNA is TGTGCCAGCAGTACCGCCCCCCTCAGGGAGGACAATGAGCAGTTCTTC.

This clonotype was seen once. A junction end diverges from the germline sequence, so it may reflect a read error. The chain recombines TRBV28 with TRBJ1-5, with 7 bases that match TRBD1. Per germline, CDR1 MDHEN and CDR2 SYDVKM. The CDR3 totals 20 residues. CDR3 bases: TGTGTCAGCACCGTGCCCCCGCGACAGGGCCTGTCCTCTAAAGATCAGCCCCAGCATTTT. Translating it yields CVSTVPPRQGLSSKDQPQHF.

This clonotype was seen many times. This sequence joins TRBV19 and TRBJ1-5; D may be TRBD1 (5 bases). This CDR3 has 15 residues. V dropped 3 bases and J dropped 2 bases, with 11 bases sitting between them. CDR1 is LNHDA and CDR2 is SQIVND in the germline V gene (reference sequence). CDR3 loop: CASSIPGLGNQPQHF. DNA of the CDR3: TGTGCCAGTAGTATTCCAGGGTTGGGCAATCAGCCCCAGCATTTT.

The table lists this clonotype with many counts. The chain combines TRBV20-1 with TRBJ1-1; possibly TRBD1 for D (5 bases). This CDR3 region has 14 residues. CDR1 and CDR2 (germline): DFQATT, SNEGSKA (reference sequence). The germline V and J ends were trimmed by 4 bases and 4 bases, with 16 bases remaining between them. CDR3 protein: CSATRQNPGTEAFF. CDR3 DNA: TGCAGTGCTACAAGACAGAACCCGGGCACTGAAGCTTTCTTT.

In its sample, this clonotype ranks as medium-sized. For the CDR3, the DNA is TGTGCCAGCAGTGAATGGGGAAACACTGAAGCTTTCTTT. Its translation: CASSEWGNTEAFF. The J gene is TRBJ1-1, the V gene TRBV2; D ambiguous. The germline V gene encodes CDR1 SNHLY and CDR2 FYNNEI. The CDR3 is 13 residues long. V lost 2 bases, J lost 2 bases, and 6 bases lay in between.

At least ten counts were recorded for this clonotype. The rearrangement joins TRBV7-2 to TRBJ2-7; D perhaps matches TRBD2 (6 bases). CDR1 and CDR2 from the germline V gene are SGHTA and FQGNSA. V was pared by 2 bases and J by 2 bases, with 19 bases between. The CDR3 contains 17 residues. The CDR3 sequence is CASSLPGGRVGAYEQYF. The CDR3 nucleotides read TGTGCCAGCAGCTTACCCGGAGGGCGAGTGGGCGCCTACGAGCAGTACTTC.

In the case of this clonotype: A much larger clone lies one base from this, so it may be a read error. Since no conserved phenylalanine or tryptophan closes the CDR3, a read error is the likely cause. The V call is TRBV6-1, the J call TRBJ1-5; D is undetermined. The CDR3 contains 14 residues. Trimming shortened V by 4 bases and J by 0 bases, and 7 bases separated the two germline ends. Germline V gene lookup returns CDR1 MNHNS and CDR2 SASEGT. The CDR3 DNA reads TGTGCCAGCAGTGGTACGCTTAGCAATCAGCCCCAGCATCTT. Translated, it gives CASSGTLSNQPQHL.

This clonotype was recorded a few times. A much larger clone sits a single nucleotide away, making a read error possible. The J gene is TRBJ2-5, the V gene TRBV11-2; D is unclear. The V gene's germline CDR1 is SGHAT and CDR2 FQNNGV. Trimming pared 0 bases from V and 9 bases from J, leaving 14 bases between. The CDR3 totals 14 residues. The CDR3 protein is CASSLDRSFEAQYF. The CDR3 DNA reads TGTGCCAGCAGCTTAGATCGTAGTTTTGAGGCCCAGTACTTC.

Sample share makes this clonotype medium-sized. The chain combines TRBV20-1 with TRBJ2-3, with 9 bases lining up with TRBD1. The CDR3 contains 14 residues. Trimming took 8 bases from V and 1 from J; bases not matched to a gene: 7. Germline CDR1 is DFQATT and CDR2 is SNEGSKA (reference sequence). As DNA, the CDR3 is TGCAGTCCTTGGGACAGGGCAGGCACAGATACGCAGTATTTT. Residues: CSPWDRAGTDTQYF.

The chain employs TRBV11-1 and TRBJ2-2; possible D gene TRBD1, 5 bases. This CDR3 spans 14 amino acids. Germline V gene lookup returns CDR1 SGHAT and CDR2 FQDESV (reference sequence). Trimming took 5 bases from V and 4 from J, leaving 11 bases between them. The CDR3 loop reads CASSRDRATGELFF. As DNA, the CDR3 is TGTGCCAGCAGCCGCGACAGAGCCACCGGGGAGCTGTTTTTT.

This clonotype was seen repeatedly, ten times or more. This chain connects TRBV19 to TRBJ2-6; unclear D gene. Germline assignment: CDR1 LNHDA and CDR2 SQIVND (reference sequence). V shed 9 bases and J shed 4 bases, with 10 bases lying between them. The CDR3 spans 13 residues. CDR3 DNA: TGTGCCAGCTCCGCGGCGGGGGCCAACGTCCTGACTTTC. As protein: CASSAAGANVLTF.

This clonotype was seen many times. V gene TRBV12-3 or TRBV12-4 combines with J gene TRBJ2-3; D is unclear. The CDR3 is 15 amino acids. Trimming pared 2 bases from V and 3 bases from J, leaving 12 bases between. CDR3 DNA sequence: TGTGCCAGCAGTTTACGCGACGGCAGAACAGATACGCAGTATTTT. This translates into CASSLRDGRTDTQYF.

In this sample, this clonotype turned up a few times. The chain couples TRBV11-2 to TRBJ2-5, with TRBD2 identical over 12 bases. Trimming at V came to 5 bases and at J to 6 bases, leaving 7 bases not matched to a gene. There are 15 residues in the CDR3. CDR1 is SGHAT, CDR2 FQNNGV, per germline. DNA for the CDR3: TGTGCCAGCAGCCCCCTGCTAGCGGGGGGGAAGACCCAGTACTTC. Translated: CASSPLLAGGKTQYF.

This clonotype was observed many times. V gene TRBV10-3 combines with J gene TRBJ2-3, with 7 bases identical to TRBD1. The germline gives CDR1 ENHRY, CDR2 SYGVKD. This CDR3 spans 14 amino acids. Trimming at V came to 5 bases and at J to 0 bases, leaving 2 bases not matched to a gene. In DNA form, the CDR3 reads TGTGCCATCAGTTGGGGACAGAGCACAGATACGCAGTATTTT. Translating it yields CAISWGQSTDTQYF.

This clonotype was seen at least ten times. In DNA, the CDR3 is TGTGCCAGCAGCCGCACAGGGAGTCAGCCCGGGACTAGCTTAGAGACCCAGTACTTC. It yields the protein CASSRTGSQPGTSLETQYF. The chain recombines TRBV3-1 with TRBJ2-5; TRBD2 aligns across 9 bases. Germline V gene sequence: CDR1 LGHDT, CDR2 YNNKEL (reference sequence). Trimming at V came to 4 bases and at J to 4 bases, leaving 19 bases not matched to a gene. The CDR3 runs 19 residues.

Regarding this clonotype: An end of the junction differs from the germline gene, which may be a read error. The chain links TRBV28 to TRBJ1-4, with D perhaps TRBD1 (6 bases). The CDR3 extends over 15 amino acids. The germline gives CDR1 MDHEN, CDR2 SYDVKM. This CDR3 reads CASSLMGAGEEKLLF. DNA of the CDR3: TGTGCCAGTTCTCTGATGGGGGCTGGAGAAGAAAAACTGCTTTTT. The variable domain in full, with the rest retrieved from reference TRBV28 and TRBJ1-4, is DVKVTQSSRYLVKRTGEKVFLECVQDMDHENMFWYRQDPGLGLRLIYFSYDVKMKEKGDIPEGYSVSREKKERFSLILESASTNQTSMYLCASSLMGAGEEKLLFGSGTQLSVL.

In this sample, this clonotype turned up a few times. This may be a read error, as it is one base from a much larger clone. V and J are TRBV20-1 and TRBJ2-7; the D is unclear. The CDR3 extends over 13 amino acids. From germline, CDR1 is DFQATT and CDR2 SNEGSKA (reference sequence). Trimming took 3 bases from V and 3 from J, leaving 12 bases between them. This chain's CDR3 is CSASGPPSYEQYF. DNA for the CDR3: TGCAGTGCTAGTGGTCCCCCGAGCTACGAGCAGTACTTC.

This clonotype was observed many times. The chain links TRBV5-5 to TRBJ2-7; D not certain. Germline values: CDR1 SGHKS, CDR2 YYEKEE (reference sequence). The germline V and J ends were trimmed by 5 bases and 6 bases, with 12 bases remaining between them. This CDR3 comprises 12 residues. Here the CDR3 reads CASSFIGLEQYF. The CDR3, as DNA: TGTGCCAGCAGTTTCATTGGGCTCGAGCAGTACTTC. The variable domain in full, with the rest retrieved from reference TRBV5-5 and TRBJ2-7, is DAGVTQSPTHLIKTRGQQVTLRCSPISGHKSVSWYQQVLGQGPQFIFQYYEKEERGRGNFPDRFSARQFPNYSSELNVNALLLGDSALYLCASSFIGLEQYFGPGTRLTVT.

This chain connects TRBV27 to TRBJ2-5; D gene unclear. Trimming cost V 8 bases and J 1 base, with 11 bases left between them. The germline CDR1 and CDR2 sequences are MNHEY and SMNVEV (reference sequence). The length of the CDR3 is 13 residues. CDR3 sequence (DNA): TGTGCCAGCCTCGTGGTGGCCCAAGAGACCCAGTACTTC. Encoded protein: CASLVVAQETQYF.

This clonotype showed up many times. The CDR3 spells CASSSNLVVGKSTDTQYF. The CDR3, as DNA: TGCGCCAGCAGCTCCAACCTTGTGGTGGGCAAGAGCACAGATACGCAGTATTTT. V is TRBV5-1 and J is TRBJ2-3; D remains ambiguous. The germline CDR1 and CDR2 sequences are SGHRS and YFSETQ. This CDR3 is built from 18 residues. The V and J ends lost 3 bases and 0 bases respectively, with 20 bases between them. The entire variable domain, with the rest obtained from reference TRBV5-1 and TRBJ2-3, is as follows: KAGVTQTPRYLIKTRGQQVTLSCSPISGHRSVSWYQQTPGQGLQFLFEYFSETQRNKGNFPGRFSGRQFSNSRSEMNVSTLELGDSALYLCASSSNLVVGKSTDTQYFGPGTRLTVL.

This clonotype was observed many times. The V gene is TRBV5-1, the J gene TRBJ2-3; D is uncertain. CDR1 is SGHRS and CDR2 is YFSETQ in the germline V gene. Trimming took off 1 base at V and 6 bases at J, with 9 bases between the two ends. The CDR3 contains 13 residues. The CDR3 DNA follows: TGCGCCAGCAGCTTGTCCCCCGAGGATACGCAGTATTTT. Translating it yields CASSLSPEDTQYF.